One and the same sample provided the 12 T cell receptor beta chains below, sequenced in a study of blood T cell repertoires in COVID-19. TCRdb keeps only in-frame clones here, not all; method: immunoSEQ multiplex PCR. The data show 250,000 to 350,000 clones, 88% seen once. Sequencing was done on a sample of PBMCs or T cells enriched from blood (not recorded which). These receptors all stem from a woman aged 30 to 39 who had recovered from COVID-19.

The chain joins TRBV30 to TRBJ2-7, with 7 bases that match TRBD2. With V trimmed by 3 bases and J by 6 bases, 5 bases remained unmatched. Germline values: CDR1 GTSNPN, CDR2 SVGIG (reference sequence). The CDR3 totals 12 residues. This chain's CDR3 is CAWRIGLGEQYF. CDR3 coding DNA: TGTGCCTGGAGGATCGGACTAGGCGAGCAGTACTTC.

The chain is built from TRBV5-6 and TRBJ2-5; 8 nucleotides align to TRBD2. There are 13 residues in the CDR3. The germline V gene encodes CDR1 SGHDT and CDR2 YYEEEE. The J segment lost 7 bases and the V segment lost 7 bases, leaving 9 bases of the junction unmatched. CDR3 nucleotide sequence: TGTGCCAGCTCCAGAGCGGGGGATGGGACCCAGTACTTC. As protein: CASSRAGDGTQYF.

The chain employs TRBV12-3 or TRBV12-4 and TRBJ2-1, with TRBD2 matching over 11 bases. V shed 2 bases and J 13 bases; nucleotides not matched to a gene: 4. The CDR3 loop spans 13 amino acids. The CDR3 reads CASSLILAGEQFF. The CDR3 DNA sequence: TGTGCCAGCAGTTTAATACTAGCGGGAGAACAGTTCTTC.

This chain links TRBV19 with TRBJ2-5; weak D call: TRBD2 (5 bases). Germline loops: CDR1 LNHDA, CDR2 SQIVND (reference sequence). V lost 5 bases and J lost 2, with 15 bases in between. The CDR3 runs 15 residues. In DNA form, the CDR3 reads TGTGCCAGTAGTGCACGGGGTGGGGTGCAAGAGACCCAGTACTTC. It specifies CASSARGGVQETQYF.

The chain is built from TRBV6-5 and TRBJ2-2, with D unresolved. The CDR3 loop spans 15 amino acids. Germline V CDR1 and CDR2: MNHEY, SVGAGI. V gave up 10 bases and J gave up 4 bases, with 19 bases separating them. The CDR3 spells CAIDWPRSFTGELFF. The CDR3 DNA reads TGTGCCATCGACTGGCCTAGGTCCTTCACCGGGGAGCTGTTTTTT.

V is TRBV11-3 and J is TRBJ1-2, with a possible D match to TRBD1 (5 bases). Germline loops: CDR1 SGHNT, CDR2 YENEEA. V was trimmed by 8 bases and J by 4 bases, leaving 14 bases between them. The CDR3 has 13 amino acids. CDR3 sequence reads: CASQATGTYGYTF. CDR3 bases: TGTGCCAGCCAGGCTACAGGTACCTATGGCTACACCTTC.

The chain links TRBV19 to TRBJ1-1, with TRBD1 identical over 8 bases. The CDR3 loop spans 13 amino acids. After removal of 9 bases from V and 5 bases from J, the junction contained 8 bases not matched to a gene. Germline V CDR1 and CDR2: LNHDA, SQIVND (reference sequence). In DNA, the CDR3 is TGTGCCAGCACAGGGGGAAGGTGGACTGAAGCTTTCTTT. Translation gives CASTGGRWTEAFF.

The chain joins TRBV9 to TRBJ1-2, with TRBD1 identical over 10 bases. The germline gives CDR1 SGDLS, CDR2 YYNGEE. Trimming at V came to 6 bases and at J to 3 bases, leaving 8 bases not matched to a gene. CDR3 size: 15 residues. This CDR3 reads CASTSRQGAHYGYTF. For the CDR3, the DNA is TGTGCCAGCACCTCTAGACAGGGGGCCCACTATGGCTACACCTTC.

The V and J genes are TRBV4-1 and TRBJ1-6; D call uncertain. The germline gives CDR1 MGHRA, CDR2 YSYEKL. V dropped 0 bases and J dropped 7 bases, with 13 bases sitting between them. The CDR3 sequence is 16 residues long. The CDR3: CASSQEEVVVNSPLHF. CDR3 coding DNA: TGCGCCAGCAGCCAAGAAGAGGTAGTAGTAAATTCACCCCTCCACTTT.

The chain employs TRBV10-3 and TRBJ1-2, with unresolved D. The germline V gene has CDR1 ENHRY and CDR2 SYGVKD. The CDR3 length is 13 residues. Trimming left V 6 bases short and J 3 bases short, with 11 bases between. CDR3 region: CAISGVLHYGYTF. The CDR3 DNA follows: TGTGCCATCAGCGGGGTCCTCCACTATGGCTACACCTTC.

The chain joins TRBV21-1 to TRBJ1-2; the table gives TRBD1 as D, unverified against the DNA. TRBV21-1 has pseudogene status. The CDR3 contains 15 residues. The CDR3 sequence: CASSLLGQLNYGYTF. CDR3 nucleotide sequence: TGTGCCAGCAGTCTACTCGGACAGCTTAACTATGGCTACACCTTC.

The chain couples TRBV20-1 to TRBJ1-1; 8 bases agree with TRBD1. The CDR3 extends over 13 amino acids. Germline V lookup: CDR1 DFQATT, CDR2 SNEGSKA (reference sequence). With V trimmed by 3 bases and J by 3 bases, 3 bases remained unmatched. For the CDR3, the DNA is TGCAGTGCTAGTCACAGGGGGGACACTGAAGCTTTCTTT. Its translation is CSASHRGDTEAFF.